This T cell receptor beta chain was found in a study of Graves' ophthalmopathy and Graves' hyperthyroidism. General study findings and limits: Detected in blood as well were most expanded thyroid clonotypes with frequency above 0.001.

Among the hyperthyroidism patients, all were newly diagnosed, aged 18 to 65, with under 2 months' duration. The evidence that diagnosis relied on was clinical symptoms, serum thyroxine, TRAb, thyroid ultrasound and orbital computed tomography. This clonotype has a count of ten or more. Its antigen is currently unknown. Amplification from RNA transcripts yielded the TCR beta CDR3 regions. Second-round multiplex PCR came after first-round RT-PCR with HTBI primers. TCRdb processed the multiplex PCR reads anew with MiXCR; each CDR3 protein has one entry. The sample comprises about 620,000 distinct CDR3 sequences, 22% of which are singletons, and roughly 6.9% rests with the top ten. J was trimmed by 3 bases and V by 8 bases; bases with no gene match: 15. This CDR3 comprises 17 residues.

Material for sequencing was peripheral blood. This clonotype originated in a woman aged 18-29 years with stable Graves' hyperthyroidism. Some clones in this sample may be carry-over from other donors' samples. This chain links TRBV12-3 or TRBV12-4 with TRBJ1-1; 10 bases line up with TRBD1. The CDR3: CASGPPGTGVRDTEAFF. CDR3 nucleotides: TGTGCCAGCGGCCCCCCCGGGACAGGGGTTCGCGACACTGAAGCTTTCTTT.